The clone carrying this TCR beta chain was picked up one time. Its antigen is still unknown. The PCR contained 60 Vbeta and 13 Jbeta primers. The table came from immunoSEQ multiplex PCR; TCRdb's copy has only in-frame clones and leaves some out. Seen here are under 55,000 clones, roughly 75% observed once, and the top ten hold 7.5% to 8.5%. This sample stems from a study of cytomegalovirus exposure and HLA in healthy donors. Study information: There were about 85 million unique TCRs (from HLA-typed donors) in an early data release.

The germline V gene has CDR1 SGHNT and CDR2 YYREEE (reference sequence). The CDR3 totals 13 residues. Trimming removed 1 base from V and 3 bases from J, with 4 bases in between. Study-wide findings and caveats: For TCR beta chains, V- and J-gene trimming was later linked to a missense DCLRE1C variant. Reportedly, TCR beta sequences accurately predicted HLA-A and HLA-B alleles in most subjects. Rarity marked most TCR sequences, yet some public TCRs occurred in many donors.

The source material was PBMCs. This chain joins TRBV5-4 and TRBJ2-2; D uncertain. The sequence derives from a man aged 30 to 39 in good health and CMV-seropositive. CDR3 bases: TGTGCCAGCAGCTTGTCGTACACCGGGGAGCTGTTTTTT. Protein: CASSLSYTGELFF.